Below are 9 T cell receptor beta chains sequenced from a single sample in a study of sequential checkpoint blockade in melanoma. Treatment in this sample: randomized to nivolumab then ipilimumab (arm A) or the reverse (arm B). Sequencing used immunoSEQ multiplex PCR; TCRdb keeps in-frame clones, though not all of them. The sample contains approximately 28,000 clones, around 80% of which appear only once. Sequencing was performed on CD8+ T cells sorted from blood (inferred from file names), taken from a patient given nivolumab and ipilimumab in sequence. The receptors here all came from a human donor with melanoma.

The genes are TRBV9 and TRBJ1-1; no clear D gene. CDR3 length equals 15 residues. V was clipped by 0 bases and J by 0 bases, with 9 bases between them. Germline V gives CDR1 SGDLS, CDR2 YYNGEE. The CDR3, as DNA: TGTGCCAGCAGCGTAGACCGACTCATGAACACTGAAGCTTTCTTT. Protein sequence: CASSVDRLMNTEAFF.

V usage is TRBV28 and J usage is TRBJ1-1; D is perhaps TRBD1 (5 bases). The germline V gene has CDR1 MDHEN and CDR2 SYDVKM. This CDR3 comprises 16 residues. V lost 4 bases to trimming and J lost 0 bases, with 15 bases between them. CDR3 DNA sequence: TGTGCCAGCAGTTCCCCGCCCCCGACAGTGAACACTGAAGCTTTCTTT. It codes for CASSSPPPTVNTEAFF.

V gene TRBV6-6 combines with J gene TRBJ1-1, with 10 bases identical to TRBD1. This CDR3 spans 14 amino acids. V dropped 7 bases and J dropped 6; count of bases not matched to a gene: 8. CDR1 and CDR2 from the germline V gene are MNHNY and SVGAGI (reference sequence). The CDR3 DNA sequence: TGTGCCAGCACCTCCCCTGGACAGGGGGCTGAAGCTTTCTTT. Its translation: CASTSPGQGAEAFF.

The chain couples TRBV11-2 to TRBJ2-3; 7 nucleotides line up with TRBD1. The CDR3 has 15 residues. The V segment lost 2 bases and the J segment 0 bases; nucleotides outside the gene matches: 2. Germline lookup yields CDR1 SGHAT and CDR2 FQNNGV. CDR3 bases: TGTGCCAGCAGCTTACTGGACAGGAGCACAGATACGCAGTATTTT. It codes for CASSLLDRSTDTQYF. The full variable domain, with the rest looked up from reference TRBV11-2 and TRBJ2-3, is EAGVAQSPRYKIIEKRQSVAFWCNPISGHATLYWYQQILGQGPKLLIQFQNNGVVDDSQLPKDRFSAERLKGVDSTLKIQPAKLEDSAVYLCASSLLDRSTDTQYFGPGTRLTVL.

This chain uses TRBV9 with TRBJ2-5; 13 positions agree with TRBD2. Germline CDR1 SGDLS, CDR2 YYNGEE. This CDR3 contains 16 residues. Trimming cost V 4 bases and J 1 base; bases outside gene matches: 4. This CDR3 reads CASSSGLAGVQETQYF. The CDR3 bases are TGTGCCAGCAGCTCAGGACTAGCGGGGGTCCAAGAGACCCAGTACTTC.

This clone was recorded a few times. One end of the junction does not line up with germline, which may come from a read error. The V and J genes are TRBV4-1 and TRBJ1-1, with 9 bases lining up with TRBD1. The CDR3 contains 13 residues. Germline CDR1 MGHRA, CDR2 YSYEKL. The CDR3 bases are TGTGCCAGCAGCCCGACAGGGGGCACTGAAGCTTTCTTT. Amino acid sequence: CASSPTGGTEAFF.

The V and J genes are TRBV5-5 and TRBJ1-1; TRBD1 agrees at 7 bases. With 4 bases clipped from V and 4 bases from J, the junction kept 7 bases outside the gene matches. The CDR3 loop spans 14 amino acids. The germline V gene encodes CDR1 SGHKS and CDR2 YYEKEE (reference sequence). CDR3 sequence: CASSGWDSPTEAFF. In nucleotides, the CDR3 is TGTGCCAGCAGCGGATGGGACAGCCCCACTGAAGCTTTCTTT.

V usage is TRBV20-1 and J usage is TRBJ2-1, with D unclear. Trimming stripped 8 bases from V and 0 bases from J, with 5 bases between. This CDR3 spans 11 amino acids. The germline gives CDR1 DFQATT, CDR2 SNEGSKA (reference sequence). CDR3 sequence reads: CSQASYNEQFF. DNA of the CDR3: TGCAGTCAGGCCTCCTACAATGAGCAGTTCTTC.

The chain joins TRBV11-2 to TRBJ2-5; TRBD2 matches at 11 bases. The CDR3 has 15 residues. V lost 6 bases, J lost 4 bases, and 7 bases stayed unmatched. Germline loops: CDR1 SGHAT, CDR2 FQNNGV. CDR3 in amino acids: CASSLAGLAGETQYF. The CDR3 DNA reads TGTGCCAGCAGTCTCGCCGGACTAGCGGGAGAGACCCAGTACTTC.